Presented here are 22 T cell receptor beta chains from one specimen sequenced in a study of response to subunit inactivated influenza vaccine listed by TCRdb under 2018. The library was prepared using RT-PCR. Data came from an Illumina HiSeq 2500. The public reads were reprocessed in TCRdb via fastp at Q25 and MiXCR, keeping in-frame beta chains. Each CDR3 protein appears once, grouped with its most common genes and DNA. Within this sample are under 750,000 distinct CDR3 sequences, with approximately 10% of them counted one time only. Of the sample, about 9.4% falls within the top ten clones. The specimen was PBMCs from blood, collected on the day of vaccination. The receptors shown here come from a man aged 50 to 59 who received an inactivated influenza vaccine. Donor details come from another sample of the same person, matched by shared clones.

This clonotype appeared a few times. This chain's CDR3 is CSARDPRGTGAFF. The CDR3 DNA reads as TGCAGTGCTAGAGATCCGAGAGGAACGGGGGCTTTCTTT. V usage is TRBV20-1 and J usage is TRBJ1-1; D gene unclear. The length of the CDR3 is 13 residues. The V and J ends lost 0 bases and 11 bases respectively, with 16 bases between them. Germline assignment: CDR1 DFQATT and CDR2 SNEGSKA (reference sequence).

There are a few counts of this clonotype. This chain joins TRBV20-1 and TRBJ2-2; D remains unclear. Germline values: CDR1 DFQATT, CDR2 SNEGSKA (reference sequence). With 5 bases removed from V and 7 bases from J, the gap between germline ends came to 17 bases. CDR3 size: 14 residues. The CDR3 reads CSAPDSWGSGELFF. The CDR3 DNA reads as TGCAGTGCTCCGGATTCTTGGGGTAGCGGGGAGCTGTTTTTT.

This clonotype turned up a few times. This chain uses TRBV7-9 with TRBJ1-2; D is undetermined. This CDR3 contains 11 residues. V was cut by 3 bases and J by 7 bases, with 6 bases left in between. Germline V gives CDR1 SEHNR, CDR2 FQNEAQ (reference sequence). The CDR3 nucleotides are TGTGCCAGCAGCTTTGGAGGTGGCTACACCTTC. It specifies CASSFGGGYTF.

The V and J genes are TRBV20-1 and TRBJ2-7; 10 bases are a match to TRBD1. This CDR3 contains 14 residues. Germline lookup yields CDR1 DFQATT and CDR2 SNEGSKA (reference sequence). After removal of 6 bases from V and 1 base from J, the junction contained 6 bases not matched to a gene. This CDR3 is CSASRDRGSYEQYF. In DNA, the CDR3 is TGCAGTGCGAGCCGGGACAGGGGTTCCTACGAGCAGTACTTC.

This clonotype was seen more than once but under ten times. This sequence joins TRBV24-1 and TRBJ1-5; a weak D match, TRBD1 (5 bases). The V and J ends lost 3 bases and 3 bases respectively, with 11 bases between them. CDR1 is KGHDR and CDR2 is SFDVKD in the germline V gene. The CDR3 runs 15 residues. As DNA, the CDR3 is TGTGCCACCAGTGATAGCAGGGCTAACAATCAGCCCCAGCATTTT. This sequence encodes CATSDSRANNQPQHF.

The chain carries TRBV4-2 and TRBJ2-3; 13 positions match TRBD2. J gave up 2 bases and V 6 bases, and 11 bases lay outside the gene matches. This CDR3 region has 18 residues. Germline V gene sequence: CDR1 LGHNA, CDR2 YNFKEQ. CDR3 in DNA: TGTGCCAGCAGTCGAGGACTAGCGGGAGCGGAATACACAGATACGCAGTATTTT. Amino acids: CASSRGLAGAEYTDTQYF.

The chain combines TRBV20-1 with TRBJ2-4; weak D call: TRBD1 (6 bases). The V end was cut by 6 bases, the J end by 2 bases, with 17 bases between. The CDR3 consists of 15 residues. The germline CDR1 and CDR2 sequences are DFQATT and SNEGSKA (reference sequence). The CDR3 DNA sequence: TGCAGTGCCGATAACAGGGTTGCGACCAAAAACATTCAGTACTTC. Protein product: CSADNRVATKNIQYF.

This clonotype showed up just a few times. The chain recombines TRBV29-1 with TRBJ2-1; tentatively, D is TRBD2 (5 bases). The CDR3 is 17 amino acids. In germline, CDR1 is SQVTM, CDR2 ANQGSEA. The V and J ends lost 0 bases and 10 bases respectively, with 25 bases between them. The CDR3 spells CSVEDLPGMVGSEEQFF. Here the CDR3 DNA reads TGCAGCGTTGAAGATCTTCCGGGGATGGTAGGGTCAGAGGAGCAGTTCTTC.

The CDR3 DNA reads as TGTGCCAGCAGCTTAGTCGACAGGGTTCTCCGCGAGCAGTACTTC. As protein: CASSLVDRVLREQYF. The chain has TRBV7-2 and TRBJ2-7, with 7 bases aligning to TRBD1. Germline CDR1 reads SGHTA; CDR2 reads FQGNSA. The CDR3 extends over 15 amino acids. Germline trimming cut 1 base from V and 6 bases from J; bases unmatched to any gene: 9.

As concerns this clonotype: Since a much larger clone is just one base distant, this may be a read error. The J gene is TRBJ2-1, the V gene TRBV12-3 or TRBV12-4, with TRBD2 matching over 9 bases. J gave up 7 bases and V 7 bases, and 8 bases lay outside the gene matches. This CDR3 is 14 amino acids long. The CDR3 DNA reads TGTGCCAGCACATCTAGCGGGATGACTAATGAGCAGTTCTTC. It encodes CASTSSGMTNEQFF.

This clonotype occurred a few times. CDR3 residues: CASSQGFSETQYF. The CDR3 DNA reads as TGTGCCAGCAGCCAAGGTTTTTCAGAGACCCAGTACTTC. The V gene is TRBV14, the J gene TRBJ2-5, with D hard to call. This CDR3 comprises 13 residues. Per germline, CDR1 SGHDN and CDR2 FVKESK. The V end lost 1 base, the J end lost 4 bases, and 7 bases lay between the germline ends.

This chain uses TRBV7-9 with TRBJ2-1, with 10 bases lining up with TRBD2. The trim removed 2 bases at V and 8 bases at J, leaving 9 bases unmatched. The CDR3 sequence is 16 residues long. Per germline, CDR1 SEHNR and CDR2 FQNEAQ (reference sequence). As DNA, the CDR3 is TGTGCCAGCAGCTTATTCTCTAGCGGGAGTACCGATGAGCAGTTCTTC. Encoded protein: CASSLFSSGSTDEQFF. The full variable domain, rest sourced from reference TRBV7-9 and TRBJ2-1, is DTGVSQNPRHKITKRGQNVTFRCDPISEHNRLYWYRQTLGQGPEFLTYFQNEAQLEKSRLLSDRFSAERPKGSFSTLEIQRTEQGDSAMYLCASSLFSSGSTDEQFFGPGTRLTVL.

The chain employs TRBV11-1 and TRBJ1-4, with D maybe TRBD1 (6 bases). CDR3 length equals 19 residues. Trimming took off 3 bases at V and 0 bases at J, with 20 bases between the two ends. CDR1 and CDR2 (germline): SGHAT, FQDESV (reference sequence). The CDR3 DNA follows: TGTGCCAGCAGCTTCCTGGTCAGGGGTCATATCACAACTAATGAAAAACTGTTTTTT. Encoded protein: CASSFLVRGHITTNEKLFF.

This chain uses TRBV5-1 with TRBJ2-3, with 7 bases that match TRBD1. The CDR3 contains 20 residues. CDR1 is SGHRS, CDR2 YFSETQ, per germline. With V trimmed by 3 bases and J by 0 bases, 19 bases remained unmatched. CDR3 residues: CASSSGQPGTALTSTDTQYF. The CDR3 region has the DNA TGCGCCAGCAGCTCGGGACAGCCTGGGACCGCACTAACTAGCACAGATACGCAGTATTTT.

The rearrangement links TRBV6-2 or TRBV6-3 to TRBJ2-2, with D tentatively TRBD1 (6 bases). CDR1 MNHEY and CDR2 SVGEGT come from the germline V gene. The CDR3 covers 17 residues. Trimming left V 4 bases short and J 7 bases short, with 22 bases between. The CDR3 is CASSSYPGHRTSGELFF. CDR3 sequence (DNA): TGTGCCAGCAGTTCTTACCCGGGACATCGAACAAGCGGGGAGCTGTTTTTT.

This chain uses TRBV18 with TRBJ2-7, with D perhaps TRBD2 (6 bases). Germline values: CDR1 KGHSH, CDR2 LQKENI. The germline V and J ends were trimmed by 4 bases and 2 bases, with 27 bases remaining between them. The CDR3 runs 19 residues. The DNA of the CDR3 is TGTGCCAGCTCACTAACTCCCCCCACATCTAGCGCCAGCGCCTACGAGCAGTACTTC. It is translated as CASSLTPPTSSASAYEQYF.

This clonotype was observed a few times. The chain uses TRBV12-3 or TRBV12-4 and TRBJ2-5; TRBD2 matches at 8 bases. CDR3 length: 16 residues. The ends lost 4 bases at V and 2 bases at J; junction bases unmatched: 9. Here the CDR3 reads CASSSSLTSGQETQYF. The CDR3 coding sequence is TGTGCCAGCAGTTCCAGCCTTACTAGCGGACAAGAGACCCAGTACTTC.

This clonotype was seen a handful of times. The rearrangement links TRBV20-1 to TRBJ1-1; D gene unclear. The CDR3 sequence is 11 residues long. CDR1 is DFQATT and CDR2 is SNEGSKA in the germline V gene (reference sequence). V lost 2 bases, J lost 3 bases, and 4 bases lay in between. This CDR3 is CSARRDTEAFF. CDR3 DNA sequence: TGCAGTGCTAGAAGGGACACTGAAGCTTTCTTT.

In this sample, this clonotype turned up a few times. This sequence joins TRBV30 and TRBJ2-1; D is perhaps TRBD1 (5 bases). Germline-derived CDR1 and CDR2 are GTSNPN and SVGIG (reference sequence). Trimming left V 2 bases short and J 8 bases short, with 13 bases between. The CDR3 totals 13 residues. CDR3 protein: CAWSPSRVDEQFF. In nucleotides, the CDR3 is TGTGCCTGGAGTCCCAGCAGGGTGGATGAGCAGTTCTTC.

A few counts support this clonotype. The J gene is TRBJ2-1, the V gene TRBV20-1; D is unresolved. The germline CDR1 and CDR2 sequences are DFQATT and SNEGSKA (reference sequence). This CDR3 has 11 residues. V was shortened by 6 bases and J by 10 bases, with 13 bases between the two germline ends. The CDR3 nucleotides read TGCAGTGCGAGAAATGGATTCGAGCAGTTCTTC. This translates into CSARNGFEQFF.

This clonotype was found many times. The V and J genes are TRBV10-3 and TRBJ2-7; TRBD1 matches 9 bases. J was trimmed by 3 bases and V by 6 bases; bases with no gene match: 6. The CDR3 length is 14 residues. Per the germline V gene, CDR1 is ENHRY and CDR2 is SYGVKD. The CDR3 sequence: CAIRAGTGRYEQYF. CDR3 nucleotides: TGTGCCATCAGGGCCGGGACAGGGCGCTACGAGCAGTACTTC.

This chain joins TRBV4-1 and TRBJ2-1, with 8 bases aligning to TRBD1. This CDR3 region has 15 residues. The trim removed 2 bases at V and 6 bases at J, leaving 6 bases unmatched. Germline CDR1 and CDR2: MGHRA and YSYEKL. The CDR3 DNA sequence: TGCGCCAGCAGCCAATACCAGGGGGCGACCAATGAGCAGTTCTTC. Encoded protein: CASSQYQGATNEQFF.